This is a list of T cell receptor beta chains from one sample in a study of early stage breast cancer tumors. TCRdb's table, derived via immunoSEQ multiplex PCR, lists solely in-frame clones and lacks some. The sample consists of nearly 70,000 clones, roughly 80% of them appearing once. The source material was blood. These receptors all come from a person aged 40 to 49 with breast cancer. The CDR3 runs from the conserved cysteine through the conserved F or W. Fields, in order: clone size, V gene, D gene, J gene, CDR3 DNA, CDR3 protein. A D gene is named only where the DNA matches it firmly. Clone size appears in some rows only: once, few, many, or a class for an expanded clone.

size: NA; V: TRBV5-1; D: TRBD2; J: TRBJ2-7; DNA: TGCGCCAGCAGCTTGGTTGCGGGAGTGGGCTACGAGCAGTACTTC; CDR3: CASSLVAGVGYEQYF
size: NA; V: TRBV6-5; D: NA; J: TRBJ1-5; DNA: TGTGCCAGCAGTTCTGGGGACAACGGTAGCAATCAGCCCCAGCATTTT; CDR3: CASSSGDNGSNQPQHF
size: NA; V: TRBV27; D: NA; J: TRBJ2-3; DNA: TGTGCCAGCAGTTCGAGGGGGGATACGCAGTATTTT; CDR3: CASSSRGDTQYF
size: NA; V: TRBV7-3; D: NA; J: TRBJ1-1; DNA: TGTGCCAGCAGCCCACGGGTTGGGAACACTGAAGCTTTCTTT; CDR3: CASSPRVGNTEAFF
size: NA; V: TRBV28; D: TRBD1; J: TRBJ2-2; DNA: TGTGCCAGCAACCTCGGACAGGTTTACACCGGGGAGCTGTTTTTT; CDR3: CASNLGQVYTGELFF
size: NA; V: TRBV7-2; D: TRBD2; J: TRBJ2-7; DNA: TGTGCCAGCAGCCATAGCGGGACTTATTCCTACGAGCAGTACTTC; CDR3: CASSHSGTYSYEQYF
size: NA; V: TRBV9; D: NA; J: TRBJ1-2; DNA: TGTGCCAGCAGCGTAGCGGTGGCGGAGAGGGGCTACACCTTC; CDR3: CASSVAVAERGYTF
size: NA; V: TRBV11-2; D: TRBD1; J: TRBJ1-2; DNA: TGTGCCAGCAGAAAACCGGGACAGGGGTTTGGCTACACCTTC; CDR3: CASRKPGQGFGYTF
size: NA; V: TRBV30; D: NA; J: TRBJ2-7; DNA: TGTGCCTGGAGTGTACGGCCCTCCTACGAGCAGTACTTC; CDR3: CAWSVRPSYEQYF
size: NA; V: TRBV9; D: TRBD1; J: TRBJ2-7; DNA: TGTGCCAGCAGCCCCCAACAGGGGTTACACTACGAGCAGTACTTC; CDR3: CASSPQQGLHYEQYF
size: NA; V: TRBV9; D: NA; J: TRBJ2-6; DNA: TGTGCCAGCAGCGTAGGTCCCCGGGTCAGGGGGGAGGCTGGGGCCAACGTCCTGACTTTC; CDR3: CASSVGPRVRGEAGANVLTF
size: NA; V: TRBV6-5; D: NA; J: TRBJ2-5; DNA: TGTGCCAGCAGTTACCTACCACGAGAGACCCAGTACTTC; CDR3: CASSYLPRETQYF
size: NA; V: TRBV28; D: NA; J: TRBJ2-4; DNA: TGTGCCAGCAGTTTATCGGGCGGGGCCTTAGCCAAAAACATTCAGTACTTC; CDR3: CASSLSGGALAKNIQYF
size: NA; V: TRBV4-2; D: TRBD1; J: TRBJ1-2; DNA: TGTGCCAGCAGCCAACCCCTGACAGGGTCTAGAGGCTACACCTTC; CDR3: CASSQPLTGSRGYTF
size: NA; V: TRBV28; D: TRBD2; J: TRBJ2-1; DNA: TGTGCCAGTCTCAGCGGGAGGGTTTACAATGAGCAGTTCTTC; CDR3: CASLSGRVYNEQFF
size: once; V: TRBV5-1; D: NA; J: TRBJ1-1; DNA: TGCGCCAGCAGCTTGACGAGGGTTGGGATCACTGAAGCTTTCTTT; CDR3: CASSLTRVGITEAFF
size: NA; V: TRBV5-4; D: TRBD2; J: TRBJ2-1; DNA: TGTGCCAGCAGCGTGGGACTAGCGAGATACAATGAGCAGTTCTTC; CDR3: CASSVGLARYNEQFF
size: few; V: TRBV19; D: NA; J: TRBJ2-1; DNA: TGTGCCAGTAGACAACTTAACTACAATGAGCAGTTCTTC; CDR3: CASRQLNYNEQFF
size: NA; V: TRBV28; D: NA; J: TRBJ1-1; DNA: TGTGCCAGCAGTCATAACACTGAAGCTTTCTTT; CDR3: CASSHNTEAFF
size: NA; V: TRBV19; D: NA; J: TRBJ2-3; DNA: TGTGCCAGTAGTATAGATCCCAGGAATACGCAGTATTTT; CDR3: CASSIDPRNTQYF
size: NA; V: TRBV28; D: NA; J: TRBJ2-3; DNA: TGTGCCAGCAGTTCACCAGCGGTATTTAGCACAGATACGCAGTATTTT; CDR3: CASSSPAVFSTDTQYF
size: NA; V: TRBV18; D: TRBD1; J: TRBJ1-1; DNA: TGTGCCAGCTCACCCGGGACAGGGGTCAACACTGAAGCTTTCTTT; CDR3: CASSPGTGVNTEAFF
size: NA; V: TRBV5-4; D: NA; J: TRBJ1-4; DNA: TGTGCCAGCAGCCCCTCGGGGGGGGAAGCTAATGAAAAACTGTTTTTT; CDR3: CASSPSGGEANEKLFF
size: NA; V: TRBV28; D: TRBD2; J: TRBJ2-1; DNA: TGTGCCAGCAGACTAGCGGGGGATGAGCAGTTCTTC; CDR3: CASRLAGDEQFF
size: NA; V: TRBV30; D: TRBD2; J: TRBJ2-2; DNA: TGTGCCTGGAGCCGGTATTTCGGGACTAGCGGGAGGGGCTACACCGGGGAGCTGTTTTTT; CDR3: CAWSRYFGTSGRGYTGELFF
size: NA; V: TRBV5-1; D: NA; J: TRBJ2-1; DNA: TGCGCCAGCAGCTTGTTGCGGGATCAATCGCGTGAGCAGTTCTTC; CDR3: CASSLLRDQSREQFF
size: NA; V: TRBV7-9; D: NA; J: TRBJ1-1; DNA: TGTGCCAGCAGCTTAACGGTCGCCCCCGGGACGCCGTCGAACACTGAAGCTTTCTTT; CDR3: CASSLTVAPGTPSNTEAFF